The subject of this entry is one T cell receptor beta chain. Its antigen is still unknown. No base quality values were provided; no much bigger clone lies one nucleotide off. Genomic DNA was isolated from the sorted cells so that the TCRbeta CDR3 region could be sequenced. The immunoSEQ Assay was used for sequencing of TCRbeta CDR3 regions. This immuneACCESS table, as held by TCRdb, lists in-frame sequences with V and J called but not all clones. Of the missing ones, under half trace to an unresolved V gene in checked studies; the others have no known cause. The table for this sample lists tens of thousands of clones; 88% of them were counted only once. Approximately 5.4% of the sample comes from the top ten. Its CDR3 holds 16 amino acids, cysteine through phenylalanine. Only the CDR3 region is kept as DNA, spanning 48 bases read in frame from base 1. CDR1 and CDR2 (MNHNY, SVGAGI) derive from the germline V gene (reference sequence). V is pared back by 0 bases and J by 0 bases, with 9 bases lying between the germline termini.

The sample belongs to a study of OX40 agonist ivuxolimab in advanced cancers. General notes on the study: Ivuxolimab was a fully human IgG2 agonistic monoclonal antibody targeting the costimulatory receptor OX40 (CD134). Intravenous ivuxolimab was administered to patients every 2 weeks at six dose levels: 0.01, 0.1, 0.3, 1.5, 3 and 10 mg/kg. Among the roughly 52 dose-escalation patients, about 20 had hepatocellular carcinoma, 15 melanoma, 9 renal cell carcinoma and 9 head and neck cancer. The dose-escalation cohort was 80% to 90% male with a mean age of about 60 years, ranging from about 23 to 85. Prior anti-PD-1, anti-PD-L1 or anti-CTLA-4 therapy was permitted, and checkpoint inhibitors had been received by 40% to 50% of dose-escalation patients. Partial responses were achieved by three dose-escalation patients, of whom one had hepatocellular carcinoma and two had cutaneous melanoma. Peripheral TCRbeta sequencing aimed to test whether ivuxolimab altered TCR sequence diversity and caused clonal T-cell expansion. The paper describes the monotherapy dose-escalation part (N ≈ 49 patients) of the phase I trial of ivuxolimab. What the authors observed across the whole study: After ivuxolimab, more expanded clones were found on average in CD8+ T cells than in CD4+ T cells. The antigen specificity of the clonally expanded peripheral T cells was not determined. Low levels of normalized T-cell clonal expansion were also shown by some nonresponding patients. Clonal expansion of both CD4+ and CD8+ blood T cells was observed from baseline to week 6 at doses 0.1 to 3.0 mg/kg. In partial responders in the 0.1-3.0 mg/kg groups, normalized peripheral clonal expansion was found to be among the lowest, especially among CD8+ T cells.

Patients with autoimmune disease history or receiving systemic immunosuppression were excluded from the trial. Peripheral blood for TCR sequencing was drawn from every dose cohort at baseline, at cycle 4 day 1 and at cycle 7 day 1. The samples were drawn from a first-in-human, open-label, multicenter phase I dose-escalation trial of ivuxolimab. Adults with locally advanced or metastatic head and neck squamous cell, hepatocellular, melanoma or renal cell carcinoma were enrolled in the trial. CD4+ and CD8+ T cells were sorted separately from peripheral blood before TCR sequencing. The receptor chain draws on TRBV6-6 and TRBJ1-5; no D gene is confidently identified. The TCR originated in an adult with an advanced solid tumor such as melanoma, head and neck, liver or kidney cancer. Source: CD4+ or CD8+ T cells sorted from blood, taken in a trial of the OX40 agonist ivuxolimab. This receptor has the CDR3 CASSYSVVDSNQPQHF. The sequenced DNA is TGTGCCAGCAGTTACTCTGTTGTGGATAGCAATCAGCCCCAGCATTTT.